The text below deals with one TCR beta chain. This CDR3 contains 13 residues. In germline, CDR1 is MDHEN, CDR2 SYDVKM. Trimming left V 5 bases short and J 0 bases short, with 5 bases between. This entry comes from a study of OX40 agonist ivuxolimab in advanced cancers. Turning to the study itself: The group had a mean age of 60 years, ranged from about 23 to 79, and was roughly 83% male.

Autoimmune disease history or systemic immunosuppression meant exclusion. Sequencing was performed with immunoSEQ multiplex PCR; in TCRdb, only in-frame clones are kept and a portion is missing. The repertoire includes 55,000 to 90,000 clones, just over 85% of them detected once, and over 2% sits in the top ten. The V and J genes are TRBV28 and TRBJ1-5; no definite D call. The starting material was CD4+ or CD8+ T cells sorted from blood, obtained in a trial of the OX40 agonist ivuxolimab. The sequence was collected from an adult with an advanced solid tumor such as melanoma, head and neck, liver or kidney cancer. CDR3 residues: CASSLDSNQPQHF. The CDR3 nucleotides are TGTGCCAGCAGTCTAGATAGCAATCAGCCCCAGCATTTT.